This TCR beta chain appears in the sequencing data of a study of PD-1 blockade in classical Hodgkin lymphoma. Repertoires were generated with immunoSEQ multiplex PCR, while TCRdb's copy carries only in-frame clones and drops some. Of under 20,000 clones in the sample, roughly 88% were seen once. Every one of the patients relapsed after autologous stem cell transplantation (brentuximab vedotin exposure was variable). CDR3 length: 13 amino acids. CDR1 is MRHNA and CDR2 is SNTAGT in the germline V gene. Deletions cut 2 bases from V and 1 base from J, with 2 bases between. The rearrangement uses TRBV6-4 and TRBJ2-2; D remains ambiguous. This clonotype was sampled from a human donor with classical Hodgkin lymphoma. The source material was peripheral blood mononuclear cells (PBMCs), sampled before the second cycle of nivolumab. This chain's CDR3 is CASSDRNTGELFF. Written as DNA, the CDR3 is TGTGCCAGCAGTGACAGGAACACCGGGGAGCTGTTTTTT.